Listed below are T cell receptor beta chains from one sample, sequenced in a study of T cells in Graves' hyperthyroidism and ophthalmopathy. TCRdb re-called the multiplex PCR reads with MiXCR, one entry per CDR3 protein. The sample includes roughly 650,000 distinct CDR3 sequences, about a sixth seen only once; the top ten take roughly 3.3%. Sequences were obtained from blood. These receptors were taken from a woman in her thirties or forties with Graves' ophthalmopathy. The CDR3 runs from the conserved cysteine through the conserved F or W. Fields, in order: clone size, V gene, J gene, D gene, CDR3 DNA, CDR3 protein. D genes are given only for firm matches. Clone sizes are given selectively: once, few, many, or a class where the clone is expanded.

size: .
V: TRBV27
J: TRBJ1-2
D: TRBD1
DNA: TGTGCCAGCGGGCGACAGGGGAGCTATGGCTACACCTTC
CDR3: CASGRQGSYGYTF

size: few
V: TRBV24-1
J: TRBJ1-6
D: .
DNA: TGTGCCACCAGCCGACAGGCATTCAATTCACCCCTCCACTTT
CDR3: CATSRQAFNSPLHF

size: .
V: TRBV20-1
J: TRBJ2-7
D: TRBD2
DNA: TGCAGTGCTAGTCCGGGACTAGCGTCGACCTACGAGCAGTACTTC
CDR3: CSASPGLASTYEQYF

size: few
V: TRBV2
J: TRBJ2-4
D: .
DNA: TGTGCCAGCAAAGGAGCCAAAAACATTCAGTACTTC
CDR3: CASKGAKNIQYF

size: many
V: TRBV27
J: TRBJ2-1
D: TRBD2
DNA: TGTGCCAGCAGTAAGACTAGCGGGGGTAATGAGCAGTTCTTC
CDR3: CASSKTSGGNEQFF

size: few
V: TRBV5-1
J: TRBJ2-1
D: .
DNA: TGCGCCAGCAGTTGGGACTTCAATGAGCAGTTCTTC
CDR3: CASSWDFNEQFF

size: few
V: TRBV27
J: TRBJ1-1
D: .
DNA: TGTGCCAGCAGTTCCCCGGGGACGGGCACTGAAGCTTTCTTT
CDR3: CASSSPGTGTEAFF

size: many
V: TRBV5-1
J: TRBJ2-2
D: TRBD2
DNA: TGCGCCAGCAGCGGCGGACTAGTATTCGGGGAGCTGTTTTTT
CDR3: CASSGGLVFGELFF

size: .
V: TRBV6-7
J: TRBJ2-5
D: TRBD1
DNA: TGTGCCAGCAGTTTCCACTCGGACAGGGGGGAGACCCAGTACTTC
CDR3: CASSFHSDRGETQYF

size: many
V: TRBV7-9
J: TRBJ1-1
D: .
DNA: TGTGCCAGCAGCCCCCCCATCGGTAGCACTGAAGCTTTCTTT
CDR3: CASSPPIGSTEAFF

size: few
V: TRBV5-1
J: TRBJ2-1
D: .
DNA: TGCGCCAGCCAAGATAGCGCCCTCGGGAATGAGCAGTTCTTC
CDR3: CASQDSALGNEQFF

size: few
V: TRBV11-3
J: TRBJ2-1
D: TRBD1
DNA: TGTGCCAGCAGCCCCGGACAGGGTGTGTTTGGGCAGTTCTTC
CDR3: CASSPGQGVFGQFF

size: many
V: TRBV12-5
J: TRBJ2-2
D: .
DNA: TGTGCTAGTGGTTCGCCAAACACCTATACGTCAACCGGGGAGCTGTTTTTT
CDR3: CASGSPNTYTSTGELFF

size: .
V: TRBV27
J: TRBJ2-1
D: .
DNA: TGTGCCAGCCGGGACGGAGACTACAATGAGCAGTTCTTC
CDR3: CASRDGDYNEQFF

size: .
V: TRBV29-1
J: TRBJ1-1
D: TRBD1
DNA: TGCAGCGTACTCGCCCAGGGGGCAAGCACTGAAGCTTTCTTT
CDR3: CSVLAQGASTEAFF

size: many
V: TRBV20-1
J: TRBJ1-3
D: TRBD1
DNA: TGCAGTGCTAGGTGGGACAGGGAGGCAGCTGGAAACACCATATATTTT
CDR3: CSARWDREAAGNTIYF

size: .
V: TRBV6-1
J: TRBJ1-6
D: .
DNA: TGTGCCAGCGGCCCCCGCGGTCCTCGGGGGCCACCCCTCCACTTT
CDR3: CASGPRGPRGPPLHF

size: many
V: TRBV7-8
J: TRBJ2-7
D: .
DNA: TGTGCCAGCAGCAGCGGACATAGCTCCTACGAGCAGTACTTC
CDR3: CASSSGHSSYEQYF

size: .
V: TRBV6-1
J: TRBJ1-1
D: .
DNA: TGTGCCAGCAGTGAAACGGGTCGGGGTTCACTCAAAGCTTTCTTT
CDR3: CASSETGRGSLKAFF

size: few
V: TRBV6-5
J: TRBJ1-4
D: .
DNA: TGTGCCAGCAGTTACGGGCAGGGGCCCGAAAAACTGTTTTTT
CDR3: CASSYGQGPEKLFF

size: few
V: TRBV6-1
J: TRBJ2-7
D: TRBD2
DNA: TGTGCCAGCAGGAACGGACTAGCAGGACGAGGCGAGCAGTACTTC
CDR3: CASRNGLAGRGEQYF

size: .
V: TRBV5-5
J: TRBJ1-2
D: .
DNA: TGTGCCAGCAGCTTGGAGGCAGGGCTGAGTGGCTACACCTTC
CDR3: CASSLEAGLSGYTF

size: many
V: TRBV27
J: TRBJ1-1
D: .
DNA: TGTGCCAGCAATACCAGGGGCTTGGACACTGAAGCTTTCTTT
CDR3: CASNTRGLDTEAFF

size: many
V: TRBV6-1
J: TRBJ2-1
D: TRBD1
DNA: TGTGCCAGCAGTCCCGGGACAGGGTCGGTTAGTAGGAATGAGCAGTTCTTC
CDR3: CASSPGTGSVSRNEQFF

size: .
V: TRBV5-1
J: TRBJ2-1
D: TRBD2
DNA: TGCGCCAGCAGCTTGGGGGGACAGAAGGGGACTAGCGGTCTGACGGGCTCCTACAATGAGCAGTTCTTC
CDR3: CASSLGGQKGTSGLTGSYNEQFF

size: .
V: TRBV6-1
J: TRBJ2-1
D: .
DNA: TGCGCCAGCAGTGAGGAGAATGAGCAGTTCTTC
CDR3: CASSEENEQFF

size: few
V: TRBV27
J: TRBJ2-7
D: .
DNA: TGTGCCAGCAGTTTAAACCCCTCGGACGAGCAGTACTTC
CDR3: CASSLNPSDEQYF

size: many
V: TRBV12-3/TRBV12-4
J: TRBJ2-5
D: .
DNA: TGTGCCAGCAGTTCGGGGTCGTGGGGGACCCAGTACTTC
CDR3: CASSSGSWGTQYF

size: few
V: TRBV20-1
J: TRBJ2-3
D: .
DNA: TGCAGTGCTAGAGATCCGGCAGCTGGCACAGATACGCAGTATTTT
CDR3: CSARDPAAGTDTQYF

size: many
V: TRBV9
J: TRBJ1-6
D: .
DNA: TGTGCCAGCAGCGTAGATGGCTCCTATAATTCACCCCTCCACTTT
CDR3: CASSVDGSYNSPLHF

size: many
V: TRBV2
J: TRBJ1-2
D: .
DNA: TGTGCCAGCAGTGGGACAGCCTATGGCTACACCTTC
CDR3: CASSGTAYGYTF

size: .
V: TRBV19
J: TRBJ1-1
D: .
DNA: TGTGCCAGTAGTGTTCAGGTTAACACTGAAGCTTTCTTT
CDR3: CASSVQVNTEAFF

size: many
V: TRBV18
J: TRBJ1-1
D: .
DNA: TGTGCCAGCTCCTCGCGGGGGAGCACTGAAGCTTTCTTT
CDR3: CASSSRGSTEAFF

size: many
V: TRBV20-1
J: TRBJ2-7
D: TRBD2
DNA: TGCAGTGCTAGAGATCGGACTAGCGTAAACTACGAGCAGTACTTC
CDR3: CSARDRTSVNYEQYF

size: many
V: TRBV30
J: TRBJ1-4
D: TRBD1
DNA: TGTGCCTGGAGTTTATACCGGGACAGGGGCAAGGAAAAACTGTTTTTT
CDR3: CAWSLYRDRGKEKLFF

size: .
V: TRBV29-1
J: TRBJ2-3
D: TRBD2
DNA: TGCAGCGTAACCGGACTAGCGGGATTTGTAGATACGCAGTATTTT
CDR3: CSVTGLAGFVDTQYF

size: many
V: TRBV5-1
J: TRBJ2-7
D: .
DNA: TGCGCCAGCAGCTCGGGGAACTACGAGCAGTACTTC
CDR3: CASSSGNYEQYF

size: .
V: TRBV20-1
J: TRBJ1-5
D: TRBD1
DNA: TGCAGTGCCGTAGCACAGGGGGCGGTCAATCAGCCCCAGCATTTT
CDR3: CSAVAQGAVNQPQHF

size: .
V: TRBV4-1
J: TRBJ1-1
D: .
DNA: TGCGCCAGCAGCCATGGGGGAAACACTGAAGCTTTCTTT
CDR3: CASSHGGNTEAFF

size: few
V: TRBV6-1
J: TRBJ1-1
D: .
DNA: TGTGCCAGCAGTCACGGGACACCGAACACTGAAGCTTTCTTT
CDR3: CASSHGTPNTEAFF

size: .
V: TRBV27
J: TRBJ2-5
D: .
DNA: TGTGCCAGCAGTCCTTGGGGCGGGACAGCGCAAGAGACCCAGTACTTC
CDR3: CASSPWGGTAQETQYF

size: few
V: TRBV6-1
J: TRBJ1-1
D: TRBD1
DNA: TGTGCCAGCAGTGACCCGGGACAGCTCACTGAAGCTTTCTTT
CDR3: CASSDPGQLTEAFF

size: .
V: TRBV19
J: TRBJ2-7
D: TRBD2
DNA: TGTGCCAGTAGCAGACGGGAGGGTTACTACGAGCAGTACTTC
CDR3: CASSRREGYYEQYF

size: .
V: TRBV3-1
J: TRBJ1-2
D: .
DNA: TGTGCCAGCAGCCAAGTGGAGGGGAGCGGCTACACCTTC
CDR3: CASSQVEGSGYTF

size: many
V: TRBV13
J: TRBJ2-3
D: .
DNA: TGTGCCAGCAGCCGGAGGGGAGATACGCAGTATTTT
CDR3: CASSRRGDTQYF

size: few
V: TRBV5-1
J: TRBJ2-1
D: .
DNA: TGCGCCAGCAGCTGGACTCAGGGTCCCAATGAGCAGTTCTTC
CDR3: CASSWTQGPNEQFF

size: many
V: TRBV28
J: TRBJ2-3
D: TRBD1
DNA: TGTGCCAGCAGTAACCCACAGGGGCGCACAGATACGCAGTATTTT
CDR3: CASSNPQGRTDTQYF

size: .
V: TRBV7-8
J: TRBJ2-5
D: .
DNA: TGTGCCAGCAGCCCCCGAGGGCACTTCCAAGAGACCCAGTACTTC
CDR3: CASSPRGHFQETQYF

size: .
V: TRBV25-1
J: TRBJ2-3
D: TRBD2
DNA: TGTGCCAGCAGTCCAGAGGGACTAGTGGATACGCAGTATTTT
CDR3: CASSPEGLVDTQYF

size: many
V: TRBV24-1
J: TRBJ2-1
D: TRBD2
DNA: TGTGCCACCAGTTCGGCTAGCGGGAAGGTCGATGAGCAGTTCTTC
CDR3: CATSSASGKVDEQFF

size: .
V: TRBV18
J: TRBJ2-1
D: TRBD2
DNA: TGTGCCAGCTCACCACCGAGACTAGCGGGAGGCAATGAGCAGTTCTTC
CDR3: CASSPPRLAGGNEQFF

size: many
V: TRBV6-5
J: TRBJ2-7
D: .
DNA: TGTGCCAGCAGTGGCTATTCAGGTATAGGGTACGAGCAGTACTTC
CDR3: CASSGYSGIGYEQYF

size: many
V: TRBV11-3
J: TRBJ2-1
D: .
DNA: TGTGCCAGCAGCCGCTTATGGCGGGGTGACAATGAGCAGTTCTTC
CDR3: CASSRLWRGDNEQFF

size: many
V: TRBV20-1
J: TRBJ2-3
D: TRBD1
DNA: TGCAGTGCTAAGGGGACAGGCCCAGATACGCAGTATTTT
CDR3: CSAKGTGPDTQYF